Shown below are 12 T cell receptor beta chains from a single sample sequenced in a study of cytomegalovirus exposure and HLA in healthy donors. Researchers ran the PCR with 60 Vbeta and 13 Jbeta primers. Assay used: immunoSEQ multiplex PCR; TCRdb lists only in-frame clones, some missing. This table holds about 150,000 clones, 75% found once. The sequencing input was PBMCs. The receptors stem from a man younger than 30 in good health and CMV-seropositive.

This clone was seen once. The V call is TRBV4-1, the J call TRBJ2-1; D not certain. CDR3 length: 11 amino acids. Trimming stripped 5 bases from V and 6 bases from J, with 5 bases between. Germline CDR1 reads MGHRA; CDR2 reads YSYEKL. CDR3: CASSSGNEQFF. DNA of the CDR3: TGCGCCAGCAGCTCGGGCAATGAGCAGTTCTTC.

This clone appeared a few times. This chain links TRBV6-1 with TRBJ2-2; TRBD2 aligns across 12 bases. This CDR3 has 15 residues. The germline gives CDR1 MNHNS, CDR2 SASEGT. Unmatched junction bases numbered 5, after V lost 7 bases and J lost 5 bases. The CDR3 DNA reads TGTGCCAGCACTTGGACTAGCGGGGTAACCGGGGAGCTGTTTTTT. It encodes CASTWTSGVTGELFF.

There are a few counts of this clone. V gene TRBV14 combines with J gene TRBJ2-1; D is possibly TRBD2 (6 bases). V was cut by 3 bases and J by 15 bases, with 21 bases left in between. The CDR3 runs 14 residues. CDR1 and CDR2 (germline): SGHDN, FVKESK. CDR3 coding DNA: TGTGCCAGCAGCCAGACCTTAGGAGGGAGTGGTCGGTTCTTC. Protein: CASSQTLGGSGRFF.

The chain couples TRBV18 to TRBJ2-5; D is perhaps TRBD2 (7 bases). The germline gives CDR1 KGHSH, CDR2 LQKENI. Trimming shortened V by 6 bases and J by 1 base, and 21 bases separated the two germline ends. This CDR3 contains 17 residues. The CDR3 loop reads CASSNRGGGGLQETQYF. Written as DNA, the CDR3 is TGTGCCAGCTCCAACCGGGGAGGGGGAGGACTCCAAGAGACCCAGTACTTC.

This chain uses TRBV18 with TRBJ1-1; D is possibly TRBD1 (6 bases). The ends were cut back, 2 bases at V and 5 bases at J, with 21 bases in the middle. CDR1 is KGHSH and CDR2 is LQKENI in the germline V gene. The CDR3 has 17 amino acids. CDR3: CASSPTDRLALGTEAFF. In nucleotides, the CDR3 is TGTGCCAGCTCACCAACTGACAGGCTTGCTCTGGGGACTGAAGCTTTCTTT.

This chain connects TRBV5-4 to TRBJ1-5; D call uncertain. The CDR3 has 15 residues. The ends were cut back, 4 bases at V and 6 bases at J, with 17 bases in the middle. Per germline, CDR1 SGHNT and CDR2 YYREEE (reference sequence). CDR3 DNA: TGTGCCAGCAGCAGCGGCCCTTCGACGGGTCAGCCCCAGCATTTT. Its protein product is CASSSGPSTGQPQHF.

The chain links TRBV6-9 to TRBJ2-1; possible D gene TRBD2, 5 bases. The length of the CDR3 is 15 residues. CDR1 is MNHGY and CDR2 is SVAAGI in the germline V gene. Trimming took 7 bases from V and 0 from J, leaving 13 bases between them. In nucleotides, the CDR3 is TGTGCCAGCAATCCAACTAGTAACTCCTACAATGAGCAGTTCTTC. It codes for CASNPTSNSYNEQFF.

The rearrangement uses TRBV28 and TRBJ2-7, with 7 bases that match TRBD2. The CDR3 runs to 13 residues. V lost 8 bases, J lost 9 bases, and 13 bases stayed unmatched. Germline values: CDR1 MDHEN, CDR2 SYDVKM. CDR3 DNA: TGTGCCAGCGCGACTAGCTCTTCTGGTGGGCAGTACTTC. It specifies CASATSSSGGQYF. The whole variable domain, remainder taken from reference TRBV28 and TRBJ2-7, is DVKVTQSSRYLVKRTGEKVFLECVQDMDHENMFWYRQDPGLGLRLIYFSYDVKMKEKGDIPEGYSVSREKKERFSLILESASTNQTSMYLCASATSSSGGQYFGPGTRLTVT.

The genes are TRBV28 and TRBJ2-1; 12 nucleotides align to TRBD2. J lost 9 bases, V lost 5 bases, and 14 bases had no gene match. This CDR3 contains 17 residues. CDR1 and CDR2 from the germline V gene are MDHEN and SYDVKM. CDR3 amino acids: CASSQLTSGSFHSEQFF. CDR3 in DNA: TGTGCCAGCAGTCAATTGACTAGCGGGAGCTTTCACAGTGAGCAGTTCTTC.

The chain links TRBV13 to TRBJ2-5; D gene ambiguous. CDR1 and CDR2 from the germline V gene are PRHDT and FYEKMQ (reference sequence). CDR3 length: 11 amino acids. Deletions cut 3 bases from V and 4 bases from J, with 3 bases between. The CDR3 coding sequence is TGTGCCAGCAGCTTCCGAGAGACCCAGTACTTC. It codes for CASSFRETQYF. The variable domain in full, completed from reference TRBV13 and TRBJ2-5, reads AAGVIQSPRHLIKEKRETATLKCYPIPRHDTVYWYQQGPGQDPQFLISFYEKMQSDKGSIPDRFSAQQFSDYHSELNMSSLELGDSALYFCASSFRETQYFGPGTRLLVL.

Regarding this clone: The sample holds other DNA sequences that translate to the same CDR3. V and J are TRBV20-1 and TRBJ2-7, with D tentatively TRBD2 (6 bases). V lost 3 bases and J lost 6, with 9 bases in between. The CDR3 consists of 11 residues. CDR1 and CDR2 (germline): DFQATT, SNEGSKA (reference sequence). CDR3 coding DNA: TGCAGTGCTAGCGGGAGCGGCGAGCAGTACTTC. Translation: CSASGSGEQYF.

The chain carries TRBV6-5 and TRBJ2-3; the D gene is possibly TRBD2 (5 bases). The CDR3 is 11 residues long. Trimming left V 8 bases short and J 6 bases short, with 9 bases between. Germline V CDR1 and CDR2: MNHEY, SVGAGI. Here the CDR3 reads CASGSLDTQYF. The CDR3 DNA follows: TGTGCCAGCGGGAGCCTGGATACGCAGTATTTT.